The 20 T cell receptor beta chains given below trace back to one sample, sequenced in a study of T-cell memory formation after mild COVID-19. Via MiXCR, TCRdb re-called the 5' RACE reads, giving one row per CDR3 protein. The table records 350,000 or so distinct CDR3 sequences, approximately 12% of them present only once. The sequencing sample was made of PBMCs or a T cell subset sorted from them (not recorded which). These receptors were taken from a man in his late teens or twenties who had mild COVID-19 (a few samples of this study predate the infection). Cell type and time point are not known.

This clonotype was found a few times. The chain's CDR3 is CASSLAGAAEQYF. CDR3 DNA sequence: TGTGCCAGCAGCTTAGCAGGGGCCGCCGAGCAGTACTTC. This chain joins TRBV11-3 and TRBJ2-7; maybe TRBD1 (6 bases). CDR1 and CDR2 (germline): SGHNT, YENEEA. V lost 1 base, J lost 6 bases, and 10 bases lay in between. The CDR3 totals 13 residues.

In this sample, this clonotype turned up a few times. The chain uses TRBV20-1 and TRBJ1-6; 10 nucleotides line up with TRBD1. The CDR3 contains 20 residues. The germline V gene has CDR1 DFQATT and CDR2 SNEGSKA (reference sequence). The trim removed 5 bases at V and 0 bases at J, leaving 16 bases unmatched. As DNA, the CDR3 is TGCAGTGCTGGACCCCGGGACAGGGGCCAACGACGCTCCTATAATTCACCCCTCCACTTT. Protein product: CSAGPRDRGQRRSYNSPLHF.

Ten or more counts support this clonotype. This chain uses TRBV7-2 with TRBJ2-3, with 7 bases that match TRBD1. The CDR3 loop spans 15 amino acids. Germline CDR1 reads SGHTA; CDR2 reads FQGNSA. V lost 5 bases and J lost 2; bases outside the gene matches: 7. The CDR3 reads CASSPGTDSTDTQYF. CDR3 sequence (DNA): TGTGCCAGCAGCCCTGGGACAGACTCCACAGATACGCAGTATTTT.

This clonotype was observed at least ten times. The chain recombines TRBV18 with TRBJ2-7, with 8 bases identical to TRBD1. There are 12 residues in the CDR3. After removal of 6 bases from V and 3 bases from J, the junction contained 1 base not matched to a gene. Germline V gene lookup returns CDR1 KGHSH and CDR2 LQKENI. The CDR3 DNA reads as TGTGCCAGCTCCACAGGGGGCTACGAGCAGTACTTC. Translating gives CASSTGGYEQYF.

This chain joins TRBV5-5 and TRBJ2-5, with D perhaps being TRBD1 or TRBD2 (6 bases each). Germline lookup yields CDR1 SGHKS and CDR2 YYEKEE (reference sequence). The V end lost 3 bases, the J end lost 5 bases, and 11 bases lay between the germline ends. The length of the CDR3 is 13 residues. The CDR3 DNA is TGTGCCAGCAGCTGGGGGGCTAGCGAGACCCAGTACTTC. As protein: CASSWGASETQYF.

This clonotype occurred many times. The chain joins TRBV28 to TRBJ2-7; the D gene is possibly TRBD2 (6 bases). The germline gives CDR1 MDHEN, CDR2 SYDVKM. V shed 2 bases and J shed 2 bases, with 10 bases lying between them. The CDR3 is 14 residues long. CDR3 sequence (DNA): TGTGCCAGCAGTTTACAGCGGGCCCCCTACGAGCAGTACGTC. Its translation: CASSLQRAPYEQYV.

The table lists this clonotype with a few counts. CDR3 residues: CASSSGTSGVLLINEQFF. DNA for the CDR3: TGTGCCAGCTCCTCCGGGACTAGCGGGGTTCTTTTGATTAATGAGCAGTTCTTC. The V and J genes are TRBV25-1 and TRBJ2-1, with 13 bases fitting TRBD2. Germline V lookup: CDR1 MGHDK, CDR2 SYGVNS. J lost 7 bases, V lost 8 bases, and 17 bases had no gene match. This CDR3 spans 18 amino acids.

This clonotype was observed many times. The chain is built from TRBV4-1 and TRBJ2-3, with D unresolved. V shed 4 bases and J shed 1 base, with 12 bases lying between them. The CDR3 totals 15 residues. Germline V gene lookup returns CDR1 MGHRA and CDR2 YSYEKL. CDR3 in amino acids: CASSPRWVGTDTQYF. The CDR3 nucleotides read TGCGCCAGCAGCCCGAGGTGGGTGGGCACAGATACGCAGTATTTT.

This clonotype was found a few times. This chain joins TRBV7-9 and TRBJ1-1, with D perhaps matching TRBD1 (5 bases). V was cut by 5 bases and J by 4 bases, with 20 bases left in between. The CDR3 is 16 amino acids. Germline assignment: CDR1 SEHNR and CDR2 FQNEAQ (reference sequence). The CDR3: CASSAGPLARSTEAFF. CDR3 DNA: TGTGCCAGCAGCGCGGGACCACTCGCGCGGAGCACTGAAGCTTTCTTT. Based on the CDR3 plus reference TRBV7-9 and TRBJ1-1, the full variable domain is DTGVSQNPRHKITKRGQNVTFRCDPISEHNRLYWYRQTLGQGPEFLTYFQNEAQLEKSRLLSDRFSAERPKGSFSTLEIQRTEQGDSAMYLCASSAGPLARSTEAFFGQGTRLTVV.

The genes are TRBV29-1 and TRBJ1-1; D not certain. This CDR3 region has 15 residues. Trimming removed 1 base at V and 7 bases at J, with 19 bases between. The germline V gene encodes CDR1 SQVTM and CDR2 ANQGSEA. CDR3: CSVEAIQSSTLEAFF. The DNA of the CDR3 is TGCAGCGTTGAAGCCATCCAGAGCAGTACCCTTGAAGCTTTCTTT.

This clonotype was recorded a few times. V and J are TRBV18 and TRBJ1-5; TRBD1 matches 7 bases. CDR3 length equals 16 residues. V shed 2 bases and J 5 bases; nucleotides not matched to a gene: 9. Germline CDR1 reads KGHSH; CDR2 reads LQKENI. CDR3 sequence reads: CASSPEGAAVYQPQHF. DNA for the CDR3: TGTGCCAGCTCACCAGAGGGGGCGGCAGTTTATCAGCCCCAGCATTTT.

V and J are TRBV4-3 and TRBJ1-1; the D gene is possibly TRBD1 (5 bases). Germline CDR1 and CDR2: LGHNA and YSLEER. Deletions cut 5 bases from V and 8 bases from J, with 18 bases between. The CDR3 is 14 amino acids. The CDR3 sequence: CASSSHLPGTEAFF. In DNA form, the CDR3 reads TGCGCCAGCAGCTCCCATTTACCGGGGACCGAAGCTTTCTTT.

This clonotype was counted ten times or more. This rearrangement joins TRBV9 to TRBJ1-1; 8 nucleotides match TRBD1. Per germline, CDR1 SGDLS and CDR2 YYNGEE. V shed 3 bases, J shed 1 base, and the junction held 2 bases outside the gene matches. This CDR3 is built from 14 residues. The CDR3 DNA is TGTGCCAGCAGCGCGGACAGGGCGAACACTGAAGCTTTCTTT. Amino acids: CASSADRANTEAFF.

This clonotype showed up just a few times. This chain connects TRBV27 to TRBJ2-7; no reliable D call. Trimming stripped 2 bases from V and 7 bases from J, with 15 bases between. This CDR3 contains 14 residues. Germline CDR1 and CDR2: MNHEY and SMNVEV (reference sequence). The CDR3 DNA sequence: TGTGCCAGCAGTTTACGGGCTTTTGCAGGAGAGCAGTACTTC. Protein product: CASSLRAFAGEQYF.

Here the CDR3 DNA reads TGCAGTGCTTTCCGGGACAGGGGAACAGATACGCAGTATTTT. Protein product: CSAFRDRGTDTQYF. This chain uses TRBV20-1 with TRBJ2-3, with 10 bases aligning to TRBD1. V dropped 5 bases and J dropped 3; count of bases not matched to a gene: 5. The CDR3 contains 14 residues. CDR1 and CDR2 from the germline V gene are DFQATT and SNEGSKA (reference sequence).

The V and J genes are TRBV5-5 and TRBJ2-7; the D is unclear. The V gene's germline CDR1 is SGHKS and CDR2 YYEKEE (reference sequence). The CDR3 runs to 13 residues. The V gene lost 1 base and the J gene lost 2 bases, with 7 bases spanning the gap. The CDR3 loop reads CASSLLGPYEQYV. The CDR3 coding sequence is TGTGCCAGCAGCTTGCTCGGACCCTACGAGCAGTACGTC.

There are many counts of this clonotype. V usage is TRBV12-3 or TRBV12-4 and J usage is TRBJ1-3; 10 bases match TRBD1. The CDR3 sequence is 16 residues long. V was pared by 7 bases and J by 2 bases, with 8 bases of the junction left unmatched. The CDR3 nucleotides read TGTGCCAGCAAGGACAGGGGGGTTTTCACTGGAAACACCATATATTTT. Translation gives CASKDRGVFTGNTIYF.

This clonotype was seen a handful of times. The CDR3: CASLGQLNTEAFF. The CDR3 nucleotides are TGTGCCAGCCTTGGACAGTTGAACACTGAAGCTTTCTTT. The J gene is TRBJ1-1, the V gene TRBV27, with TRBD1 as a possible D gene (6 bases). There are 13 residues in the CDR3. With 8 bases removed from V and 0 bases from J, the gap between germline ends came to 10 bases. Germline CDR1 is MNHEY and CDR2 is SMNVEV (reference sequence).

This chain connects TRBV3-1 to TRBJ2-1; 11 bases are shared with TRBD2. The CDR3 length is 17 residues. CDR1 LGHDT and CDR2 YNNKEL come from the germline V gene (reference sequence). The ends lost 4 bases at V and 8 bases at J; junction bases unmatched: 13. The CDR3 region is CASSPPSGGIGAHEQFF. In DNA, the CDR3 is TGTGCCAGCAGCCCGCCTAGCGGGGGGATAGGGGCCCATGAGCAGTTCTTC.

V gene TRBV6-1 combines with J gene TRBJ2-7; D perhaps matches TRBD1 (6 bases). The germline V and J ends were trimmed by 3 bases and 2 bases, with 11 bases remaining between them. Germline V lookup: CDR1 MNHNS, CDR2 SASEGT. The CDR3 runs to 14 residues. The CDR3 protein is CASSDRGKAYEQYF. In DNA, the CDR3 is TGTGCCAGCAGTGACAGGGGTAAGGCCTACGAGCAGTACTTC.